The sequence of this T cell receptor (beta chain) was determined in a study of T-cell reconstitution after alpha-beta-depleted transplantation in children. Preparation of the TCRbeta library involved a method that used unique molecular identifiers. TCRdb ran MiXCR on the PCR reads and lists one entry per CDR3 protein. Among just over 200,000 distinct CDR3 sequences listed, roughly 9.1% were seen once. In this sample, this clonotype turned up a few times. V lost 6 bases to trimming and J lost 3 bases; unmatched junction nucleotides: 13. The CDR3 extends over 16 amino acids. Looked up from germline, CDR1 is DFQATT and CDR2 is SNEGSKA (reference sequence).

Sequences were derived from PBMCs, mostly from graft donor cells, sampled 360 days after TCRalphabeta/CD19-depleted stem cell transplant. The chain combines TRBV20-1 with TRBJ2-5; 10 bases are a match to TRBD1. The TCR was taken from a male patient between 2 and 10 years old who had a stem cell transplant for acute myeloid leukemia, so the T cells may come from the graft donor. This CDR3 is CSAKAGTGVYKETQYF. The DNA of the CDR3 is TGCAGTGCCAAAGCCGGGACAGGGGTGTATAAAGAGACCCAGTACTTC.